These T cell receptor beta chains were read from a single sample in a study of blood T cell repertoires in COVID-19. Clones were sequenced by immunoSEQ multiplex PCR, and TCRdb holds only the in-frame ones, with some missing. The repertoire has about 270,000 clones, 91% of them found once; the top ten carry roughly 2.8%. Source material: PBMCs or T cells enriched from blood (not recorded which). The receptors were gathered from a man aged 35-49 years who had been exposed to COVID-19. The CDR3 runs from the conserved cysteine through the conserved F or W. Fields, in order: clone size, J gene, CDR3 length, D gene, V gene, CDR3 DNA, CDR3 protein. D genes are given only for firm matches. For some rows the clone size is stated as once, few or many, or as a class when expanded; others skip it.

size: NA
J: TRBJ1-5
length: 16
D: NA
V: TRBV7-2
DNA: TGTGCCAGCAGCACAAGACGGGGGGGAGGGTATCAGCCCCAGCATTTT
CDR3: CASSTRRGGGYQPQHF

size: NA
J: TRBJ1-6
length: 13
D: TRBD1
V: TRBV2
DNA: TGTGCCAGTGGGACAGGGGGAGGTTCACCCCTCCACTTT
CDR3: CASGTGGGSPLHF

size: once
J: TRBJ1-2
length: 14
D: NA
V: TRBV9
DNA: TGTGCCAGCAGCTTAAATCCGTCGGACTATGGCTACACCTTC
CDR3: CASSLNPSDYGYTF

size: NA
J: TRBJ2-3
length: 15
D: TRBD2
V: TRBV14
DNA: TGTGCCAGCAGCCAGCTAGCGGGAGAGAGAGATACGCAGTATTTT
CDR3: CASSQLAGERDTQYF

size: once
J: TRBJ1-4
length: 18
D: TRBD1
V: TRBV7-9
DNA: TGTGCCAGCAGCCAACCCGGGGGACAGGGGATGGTGCTGGAAAAACTGTTTTTT
CDR3: CASSQPGGQGMVLEKLFF

size: NA
J: TRBJ1-1
length: 12
D: NA
V: TRBV7-6
DNA: TGTGCCAGCAGCTTAAGCGACAGTGAAGCTTTCTTT
CDR3: CASSLSDSEAFF

size: NA
J: TRBJ2-5
length: 16
D: TRBD2
V: TRBV9
DNA: TGTGCCAGCAGCGTCGGGACTAGCGGGGCCCAAGAGACCCAGTACTTC
CDR3: CASSVGTSGAQETQYF

size: NA
J: TRBJ2-1
length: 14
D: TRBD2
V: TRBV11-2
DNA: TGTGCCAGCAGCTTAGGGGACTACCTCAATGAGCAGTTCTTC
CDR3: CASSLGDYLNEQFF

size: NA
J: TRBJ1-1
length: 13
D: NA
V: TRBV2
DNA: TGTGCCAGCAGTGGACAGATGAACACTGAAGCTTTCTTT
CDR3: CASSGQMNTEAFF

size: NA
J: TRBJ1-1
length: 13
D: TRBD1
V: TRBV13
DNA: TGTGCCAGCGTAGGACAGGGAAGGACTGAAGCTTTCTTT
CDR3: CASVGQGRTEAFF

size: NA
J: TRBJ2-1
length: 13
D: TRBD2
V: TRBV5-4
DNA: TGTGCCAGCACTTGGGGAGGGAGGAATGAGCAGTTCTTC
CDR3: CASTWGGRNEQFF

size: NA
J: TRBJ1-5
length: 16
D: NA
V: TRBV19
DNA: TGTGCCAGTAGTATAGATGGGCAGGGTGTTAATCAGCCCCAGCATTTT
CDR3: CASSIDGQGVNQPQHF

size: NA
J: TRBJ2-7
length: 16
D: TRBD1
V: TRBV6-6
DNA: TGTGCCAGCAGTTCACTGTACAGGGGGCTACCCTACGAGCAGTACTTC
CDR3: CASSSLYRGLPYEQYF

size: NA
J: TRBJ1-2
length: 14
D: NA
V: TRBV30
DNA: TGTGCCTGGAGTGTCCAGGGGCATGGCTATGGCTACACCTTC
CDR3: CAWSVQGHGYGYTF

size: NA
J: TRBJ1-6
length: 17
D: TRBD1
V: TRBV2
DNA: TGTGCCAGCAGCCCCGAGACAGGGAGCTCCTATAATTCACCCCTCCACTTT
CDR3: CASSPETGSSYNSPLHF

size: NA
J: TRBJ2-5
length: 14
D: NA
V: TRBV6-5
DNA: TGTGCCAGCAGTTACTATACATCGGGGGAGACCCAGTACTTC
CDR3: CASSYYTSGETQYF

size: NA
J: TRBJ1-1
length: 14
D: NA
V: TRBV28
DNA: TGTGCCAGCAGTTTATTGACGGGGGGCACTGAAGCTTTCTTT
CDR3: CASSLLTGGTEAFF

size: NA
J: TRBJ2-7
length: 15
D: TRBD2
V: TRBV7-2
DNA: TGTGCCAGCAGCACTCTAGCGGGTAACTCCTACGAGCAGTACTTC
CDR3: CASSTLAGNSYEQYF

size: NA
J: TRBJ1-2
length: 12
D: NA
V: TRBV15
DNA: TGTGCCACCAGGATAGGGGGTGGCGGCTACACCTTC
CDR3: CATRIGGGGYTF

size: NA
J: TRBJ2-5
length: 14
D: NA
V: TRBV7-8
DNA: TGTGCCAGCAGCTTAGTGGCTAGTATGGAGACCCAGTACTTC
CDR3: CASSLVASMETQYF

size: few
J: TRBJ2-7
length: 14
D: NA
V: TRBV5-1
DNA: TGCGCCAGCAGCTTCCAGGGAAATTCCTACGAGCAGTACTTC
CDR3: CASSFQGNSYEQYF

size: NA
J: TRBJ1-5
length: 15
D: NA
V: TRBV19
DNA: TGTGCCACAGTAAAAGCGGCAAATAGCAATCAGCCCCAGCATTTT
CDR3: CATVKAANSNQPQHF

size: few
J: TRBJ1-1
length: 13
D: TRBD1
V: TRBV27
DNA: TGTGCCAGCAGGCTACAGGGGTACACTGAAGCTTTCTTT
CDR3: CASRLQGYTEAFF

size: NA
J: TRBJ2-7
length: 14
D: TRBD2
V: TRBV14
DNA: TGTGCCAGCAGCCGTCCGGGACTAGCGGTCGAGCAGTACTTC
CDR3: CASSRPGLAVEQYF

size: NA
J: TRBJ2-5
length: 14
D: TRBD1
V: TRBV25-1
DNA: TGTGCCAGCAGTGCCACAGGGGGGAGGGAGACCCAGTACTTC
CDR3: CASSATGGRETQYF

size: once
J: TRBJ1-3
length: 15
D: TRBD1
V: TRBV6-5
DNA: TGTGCCAGCAGTTTCCGACAGGGGGCTGGAAACACCATATATTTT
CDR3: CASSFRQGAGNTIYF

size: NA
J: TRBJ2-4
length: 12
D: NA
V: TRBV2
DNA: TGTGCCAGTCGACAGGTTGGGGACATTCAGTACTTC
CDR3: CASRQVGDIQYF

size: NA
J: TRBJ1-2
length: 19
D: TRBD1
V: TRBV27
DNA: TGTGCCAGCAGTCATGTTTCGGGACAGGGCCACACTTCTAACTATGGCTACACCTTC
CDR3: CASSHVSGQGHTSNYGYTF

size: few
J: TRBJ2-7
length: 11
D: NA
V: TRBV20-1
DNA: TGCAGTGCTGGCTCGGGGTACGAGCAGTACTTC
CDR3: CSAGSGYEQYF

size: NA
J: TRBJ2-1
length: 16
D: NA
V: TRBV27
DNA: TGTGCCAGCAGACATACAGGTCGAACTCCCTACAATGAGCAGTTCTTC
CDR3: CASRHTGRTPYNEQFF

size: NA
J: TRBJ2-7
length: 15
D: TRBD2
V: TRBV27
DNA: TGTGCCAGCAGTCCGGGAGGAGCGCTGCTATACGAGCAGTACTTC
CDR3: CASSPGGALLYEQYF

size: few
J: TRBJ1-1
length: 13
D: NA
V: TRBV5-5
DNA: TGTGCCAGCATCCTACCGGGGAACACTGAAGCTTTCTTT
CDR3: CASILPGNTEAFF

size: few
J: TRBJ1-2
length: 14
D: NA
V: TRBV6-2/TRBV6-3
DNA: TGTGCCAGCAGTTACGCGGTGTCTAACTATGGCTACACCTTC
CDR3: CASSYAVSNYGYTF

size: NA
J: TRBJ1-1
length: 16
D: TRBD1
V: TRBV9
DNA: TGTGCCAGCAGCGCTAGAGGGGACAGGGCCGACACTGAAGCTTTCTTT
CDR3: CASSARGDRADTEAFF

size: NA
J: TRBJ1-2
length: 11
D: TRBD1
V: TRBV20-1
DNA: TGCAGTGCACTGACAGGGAATGGCTACACCTTC
CDR3: CSALTGNGYTF

size: NA
J: TRBJ2-2
length: 14
D: NA
V: TRBV9
DNA: TGTGCCAGCAGCGGGCGACTTGGCACCGGGGAGCTGTTTTTT
CDR3: CASSGRLGTGELFF

size: NA
J: TRBJ1-1
length: 16
D: NA
V: TRBV6-4
DNA: TGTGCCAGCAGTGACTACACGAGGGAGGGGTGCAGTGAAGCTTTCTTT
CDR3: CASSDYTREGCSEAFF

size: NA
J: TRBJ1-1
length: 12
D: NA
V: TRBV6-5
DNA: TGTGCCAGCAGCAAGGGGGGAGGGCGAGCTTTCTTT
CDR3: CASSKGGGRAFF

size: NA
J: TRBJ1-1
length: 16
D: NA
V: TRBV5-1
DNA: TGCGCCAGCAGCTTTGTACAGGAAAATATGAACACTGAAGCTTTCTTT
CDR3: CASSFVQENMNTEAFF

size: once
J: TRBJ1-3
length: 17
D: NA
V: TRBV6-1
DNA: TGTGCCAGCAGTGAAACCCCAGGGATTTTCTCTGGAAACACCATATATTTT
CDR3: CASSETPGIFSGNTIYF

size: NA
J: TRBJ2-7
length: 15
D: TRBD2
V: TRBV4-1
DNA: TGCGCCAGCAGCCAAGGGGCGGGAGGTTCCTACGAGCAGTACTTC
CDR3: CASSQGAGGSYEQYF

size: NA
J: TRBJ2-7
length: 15
D: TRBD2
V: TRBV3-1/TRBV3-2
DNA: TGTGCCAGCAGCGGAGGGACTAGCCTCCACTACGAGCAGTACTTC
CDR3: CASSGGTSLHYEQYF

size: NA
J: TRBJ2-1
length: 15
D: TRBD2
V: TRBV6-5
DNA: TGTGCCAGCAGTTACCGGCTAGCGGGGAACAATGAGCAGTTCTTC
CDR3: CASSYRLAGNNEQFF

size: NA
J: TRBJ2-3
length: 18
D: TRBD2
V: TRBV5-3
DNA: TGTGCCAGAAGCCCTACTAGCGGGAGCGGCTGGGTCACAGATACGCAGTATTTT
CDR3: CARSPTSGSGWVTDTQYF

size: NA
J: TRBJ2-4
length: 16
D: TRBD1
V: TRBV4-1
DNA: TGCGCCAGCAGCCACGGAACTGATCCGGGACAGAACATTCAGTACTTC
CDR3: CASSHGTDPGQNIQYF

size: once
J: TRBJ1-1
length: 14
D: NA
V: TRBV19
DNA: TGTGCCACCGCTTGGCGGGTTGGGGACACTGAAGCTTTCTTT
CDR3: CATAWRVGDTEAFF

size: NA
J: TRBJ1-5
length: 13
D: TRBD1
V: TRBV12-3/TRBV12-4
DNA: TGTGCCAGCAGGGGGACAGGGGATCAGCCCCAGCATTTT
CDR3: CASRGTGDQPQHF

size: NA
J: TRBJ1-4
length: 14
D: NA
V: TRBV7-2
DNA: TGTGCCAGCAGCCCCTCGTCCGGTAATGAAAAACTGTTTTTT
CDR3: CASSPSSGNEKLFF

size: NA
J: TRBJ2-7
length: 15
D: TRBD2
V: TRBV28
DNA: TGTGCCAGCAGTTCGGGACTAGGAGGCCAATACGAGCAGTACTTC
CDR3: CASSSGLGGQYEQYF

size: NA
J: TRBJ2-7
length: 13
D: NA
V: TRBV6-2/TRBV6-3
DNA: TGTGCCAGCAGTTACTCCGTTAACTATGAGCAGTACTTC
CDR3: CASSYSVNYEQYF

size: few
J: TRBJ2-7
length: 14
D: NA
V: TRBV30
DNA: TGTGCCTGGAGTGTAAAGGGGACTGGCTACGAGCAGTACTTC
CDR3: CAWSVKGTGYEQYF

size: NA
J: TRBJ1-1
length: 13
D: NA
V: TRBV12-3/TRBV12-4
DNA: TGTGCCAGCAGTTTCCAGTGGAACACTGAAGCTTTCTTT
CDR3: CASSFQWNTEAFF

size: NA
J: TRBJ2-3
length: 13
D: NA
V: TRBV28
DNA: TGTGCCAGCAGCCCACTAAACACAGATACGCAGTATTTT
CDR3: CASSPLNTDTQYF

size: NA
J: TRBJ1-3
length: 15
D: NA
V: TRBV9
DNA: TGTGCCAGCAGCGAAAGACAGAGCTCTGGAAACACCATATATTTT
CDR3: CASSERQSSGNTIYF

size: NA
J: TRBJ2-5
length: 15
D: TRBD2
V: TRBV6-5
DNA: TGTGCCAGCAGTTTAGCGGGAGGGCCCTCAGAGACCCAGTACTTC
CDR3: CASSLAGGPSETQYF